This T cell receptor beta chain was recovered during a study of OX40 agonist ivuxolimab in advanced cancers. The wider study: In three patients, partial responses were observed, one with hepatocellular carcinoma and two with cutaneous melanoma.

Some clones are missing from TCRdb's copy, which holds only in-frame ones; the method was immunoSEQ multiplex PCR. The table shows 70,000 to 95,000 clones, with approximately 87% occurring only once. The V and J ends lost 2 bases and 3 bases, in that order; junction bases with no gene match: 6. The CDR3 is 16 amino acids. Germline V gene lookup returns CDR1 MDHEN and CDR2 SYDVKM. This receptor was identified in an adult with an advanced solid tumor such as melanoma, head and neck, liver or kidney cancer. V is TRBV28 and J is TRBJ2-3, with 9 bases aligning to TRBD1. Sequencing was performed on CD4+ or CD8+ T cells sorted from blood, taken in a trial of the OX40 agonist ivuxolimab. In nucleotides, the CDR3 is TGTGCCAGCAGTTTACCCGGGACAGGGTGGACAGATACGCAGTATTTT. It translates to CASSLPGTGWTDTQYF.